A selection of T cell receptor beta chains follows, all from one sample in a study of T cell repertoires in cytomegalovirus infection. MiXCR, applied by TCRdb to the reads, yields one record per CDR3 protein. The sample has approximately 500,000 distinct CDR3 sequences, roughly a third seen once; the top ten hold 15% to 20%. The antigens these receptors bind are not known. The sequenced sample was cultured PBMCs, obtained from culture after CMV antigen stimulation. These receptors were obtained from a human donor in good health (CMV status not recorded). Some clones in this sample may be carry-over from other donors' samples. Both conserved end residues are part of each CDR3. The D gene is left open where the match is weak. Size is stated for part of the rows, as once, few or many counts, or as a class when the clone is expanded.

V	size	J	D	CDR3	DNA
TRBV27	few	TRBJ1-2	TRBD1	CASGLSQGTYGYTF	TGTGCCAGCGGCTTATCACAGGGGACCTATGGCTACACCTTC
TRBV4-1	few	TRBJ1-1	-	CASSLTRGVGTEAFF	TGCGCCAGCAGCCTTACTAGGGGGGTAGGGACTGAAGCTTTCTTT
TRBV7-2	few	TRBJ2-3	TRBD2	CASSPRGSGRTDTQYF	TGTGCCAGCAGCCCCCGGGGTAGCGGGAGGACAGATACGCAGTATTTT
TRBV24-1	few	TRBJ1-2	TRBD1	CATSDSSGTEGNYGYTF	TGTGCCACCAGTGATTCGTCCGGGACAGAGGGGAACTATGGCTACACCTTC
TRBV20-1	-	TRBJ2-3	TRBD2	CSADLAGVADTQYF	TGCAGTGCTGATCTAGCGGGAGTGGCAGATACGCAGTATTTT
TRBV7-2	-	TRBJ2-5	-	CASSLRSLRNQETQYF	TGTGCCAGCAGCTTAAGAAGTTTGCGGAACCAAGAGACCCAGTACTTC
TRBV12-3/TRBV12-4	-	TRBJ2-1	-	CASRRIGGSYNEQFF	TGTGCCAGCAGGCGGATTGGGGGATCCTACAATGAGCAGTTCTTC
TRBV12-3/TRBV12-4	few	TRBJ1-1	TRBD1	CASSWTGDEAFF	TGTGCCAGCAGTTGGACAGGGGATGAAGCTTTCTTT
TRBV5-4	-	TRBJ2-1	TRBD2	CASSLSGLAGPGQFF	TGTGCCAGCAGCTTGTCCGGACTAGCGGGACCTGGGCAGTTCTTC
TRBV5-5	few	TRBJ1-1	-	CASSLSGSGFMNTEAFF	TGTGCCAGCAGCCTTTCCGGCTCGGGATTTATGAACACTGAAGCTTTCTTT
TRBV2	-	TRBJ2-5	-	CASSINLSGETQYF	TGTGCCAGCAGTATCAACCTCTCGGGAGAGACCCAGTACTTC
TRBV7-2	few	TRBJ1-2	-	CASSLERGRGYTF	TGTGCCAGCAGCTTAGAACGGGGGCGGGGCTACACCTTC
TRBV4-3	-	TRBJ2-2	-	CASSRGRVTPGELFF	TGCGCCAGCAGCCGAGGCCGAGTTACGCCGGGGGAGCTGTTTTTT
TRBV7-2	-	TRBJ1-4	-	CASSLVGRGGNEGTNEKLFF	TGTGCCAGCAGCTTAGTCGGCAGGGGAGGAAATGAAGGGACTAATGAAAAACTGTTTTTT
TRBV27	-	TRBJ2-1	TRBD2	CASRPGLAGGYSVHEQFF	TGTGCCAGCAGGCCAGGACTAGCGGGAGGATACTCAGTCCATGAGCAGTTCTTC
TRBV24-1	few	TRBJ2-1	-	CATSYRGLNEQFF	TGTGCCACCAGTTATAGGGGTCTCAATGAGCAGTTCTTC
TRBV20-1	-	TRBJ2-3	-	CSATGSEDTQYF	TGCAGTGCGACCGGTAGCGAAGATACGCAGTATTTT
TRBV4-1	-	TRBJ2-2	TRBD2	CASSLRVAGDPGELFF	TGCGCCAGCAGCCTCCGAGTAGCGGGAGATCCCGGGGAGCTGTTTTTT
TRBV20-1	few	TRBJ1-1	-	CSASPAGVNTEAFF	TGCAGTGCTAGCCCTGCAGGGGTGAACACTGAAGCTTTCTTT
TRBV11-3	few	TRBJ2-3	-	CASSEGTADTQYF	TGTGCCAGCAGCGAGGGGACCGCAGATACGCAGTATTTT
TRBV11-3	-	TRBJ2-2	-	CASSLGNFANTGELFF	TGTGCCAGCAGCTTAGGAAACTTCGCGAACACCGGGGAGCTGTTTTTT
TRBV5-8	few	TRBJ1-3	TRBD1	CASSKGQEADTIYF	TGTGCCAGCAGCAAGGGACAGGAGGCGGACACCATATATTTT
TRBV7-2	many	TRBJ1-6	-	CASSLGTGKVNSPLHF	TGTGCCAGCAGCTTAGGAACAGGGAAAGTCAATTCACCCCTCCACTTT
TRBV6-1	few	TRBJ2-5	TRBD2	CASSTLTSGNQETQYF	TGTGCCAGCAGTACCCTAACGAGCGGGAACCAAGAGACCCAGTACTTC
TRBV11-2	few	TRBJ2-5	TRBD2	CASSRHGTSDQETQYF	TGTGCCAGCAGCCGGCATGGGACTAGCGACCAAGAGACCCAGTACTTC
TRBV4-1	few	TRBJ2-1	TRBD2	CASSVRESYNEQFF	TGCGCCAGCAGTGTGCGGGAGTCCTACAATGAGCAGTTCTTC
TRBV6-1	-	TRBJ2-1	-	CASSEAGPFRDSYNEQFF	TGTGCCAGCAGTGAAGCGGGCCCCTTCAGGGATTCCTACAATGAGCAGTTCTTC
TRBV6-2/TRBV6-3	-	TRBJ2-6	-	CASSGGTGRSGANVLTF	TGTGCCAGCAGCGGGGGAACAGGGCGCTCTGGGGCCAACGTCCTGACTTTC
TRBV7-2	many	TRBJ2-5	-	CASSSTRVQETQYF	TGTGCCAGCAGCTCGACCCGGGTGCAAGAGACCCAGTACTTC
TRBV18	-	TRBJ2-1	-	CASSPGVLISYNEQFF	TGTGCCAGCTCACCAGGAGTCTTAATATCCTACAATGAGCAGTTCTTC
TRBV5-4	-	TRBJ1-2	-	CASRWERNYGYTF	TGTGCCAGCAGGTGGGAACGGAACTATGGCTACACCTTC
TRBV7-2	-	TRBJ2-2	TRBD2	CASSIPGLAFTGELFF	TGTGCCAGCAGCATCCCGGGACTAGCGTTCACCGGGGAGCTGTTTTTT
TRBV7-2	many	TRBJ1-1	-	CASSLTVTEAFF	TGTGCCAGCAGCCTAACGGTCACTGAAGCTTTCTTT
TRBV7-2	-	TRBJ1-2	TRBD1	CASRRTGLEGGYTF	TGTGCCAGCAGACGGACAGGGCTAGAGGGGGGCTACACCTTC
TRBV28	-	TRBJ2-3	-	CASSHLASSTDTQYF	TGTGCCAGCAGCCATCTAGCGTCTAGCACAGATACGCAGTATTTT
TRBV5-6	-	TRBJ2-3	TRBD2	CASSLGLAGASYTQYF	TGTGCCAGCAGCTTGGGACTAGCGGGAGCATCGTATACGCAGTATTTT